The 18 T cell receptor beta chains below were found in one sample sequenced in a study of T cell responses to AZD1222 COVID-19 vaccine. Sequenced by immunoSEQ multiplex PCR; TCRdb stores in-frame clones only, minus some. The sample records 97,000 or so clones, roughly nine tenths being singletons. The specimen comprised peripheral blood, sampled 28 days after the second AZD1222 dose. All receptors derive from an adult who received the AZD1222 COVID-19 vaccine.

This CDR3 is CASRAGTGLTGELFF. CDR3 nucleotide sequence: TGTGCCAGCAGGGCCGGGACAGGGCTCACCGGGGAGCTGTTTTTT. This chain links TRBV6-5 with TRBJ2-2, with TRBD1 matching 9 bases. V gave up 6 bases and J gave up 4 bases; unmatched junction bases: 6. This CDR3 comprises 15 residues. Germline assignment: CDR1 MNHEY and CDR2 SVGAGI.

This chain uses TRBV28 with TRBJ2-7; tentatively, D is TRBD1 (6 bases). The V end lost 11 bases, the J end lost 6 bases, and 17 bases lay between the germline ends. CDR1 and CDR2 (germline): MDHEN, SYDVKM. The CDR3 totals 12 residues. The CDR3 protein is CACKDRTGEQYF. The DNA for the CDR3 is TGTGCCTGCAAAGACAGGACGGGCGAGCAGTACTTC.

This clone has more than one count but fewer than ten. The chain combines TRBV28 with TRBJ2-7, with D tentatively TRBD2 (7 bases). From germline, CDR1 is MDHEN and CDR2 SYDVKM. The length of the CDR3 is 18 residues. Between the trimmed V and J ends, which lost 3 bases and 0 bases, there was a span of 21 bases. CDR3 DNA sequence: TGTGCCAGCAGTTTGACCGGGGGGCAAGGCTTTCACTCCTACGAGCAGTACTTC. As protein: CASSLTGGQGFHSYEQYF.

V is TRBV28 and J is TRBJ2-2; weak D call: TRBD1 (6 bases). The germline CDR1 and CDR2 sequences are MDHEN and SYDVKM. The germline V and J ends were trimmed by 5 bases and 1 base, with 14 bases remaining between them. The CDR3 is 16 amino acids. The CDR3 DNA follows: TGTGCCAGCAGTCGATCCAGGGGCCTGAACACCGGGGAGCTGTTTTTT. Its translation: CASSRSRGLNTGELFF.

About this clone itself: Other DNA sequences from this sample encode an identical CDR3 as well. The CDR3 DNA follows: TGTGCCAGCTCACCTAGCACAGATACGCAGTATTTT. Amino acid sequence: CASSPSTDTQYF. V and J are TRBV18 and TRBJ2-3; D call uncertain. The CDR3 totals 12 residues. Deletions cut 3 bases from V and 0 bases from J, with 1 base between. The V gene's germline CDR1 is KGHSH and CDR2 LQKENI.

V usage is TRBV25-1 and J usage is TRBJ2-1; D is uncertain. Trimming left V 1 base short and J 6 bases short, with 16 bases between. In germline, CDR1 is MGHDK, CDR2 SYGVNS. The CDR3 is made up of 16 amino acids. As DNA, the CDR3 is TGTGCCAGCAGTGAATTGGTAGGAGTAGGCGGCAATGAGCAGTTCTTC. Residues: CASSELVGVGGNEQFF.

The chain recombines TRBV5-1 with TRBJ2-1; D is unclear. This CDR3 comprises 14 residues. Germline values: CDR1 SGHRS, CDR2 YFSETQ. The V end lost 0 bases, the J end lost 3 bases, and 7 bases lay between the germline ends. CDR3 sequence (DNA): TGCGCCAGCAGCTTGGAACTACTCTACAATGAGCAGTTCTTC. Translation: CASSLELLYNEQFF.

The V gene is TRBV7-9, the J gene TRBJ1-1; D might be TRBD1 (6 bases). From germline, CDR1 is SEHNR and CDR2 FQNEAQ (reference sequence). The CDR3 length is 11 residues. V shed 6 bases and J shed 6 bases, with 8 bases lying between them. The CDR3 spells CASRDRAEAFF. In DNA form, the CDR3 reads TGTGCCAGCAGGGACAGAGCTGAAGCTTTCTTT. Drawing the rest from reference TRBV7-9 and TRBJ1-1, the complete variable domain is DTGVSQNPRHKITKRGQNVTFRCDPISEHNRLYWYRQTLGQGPEFLTYFQNEAQLEKSRLLSDRFSAERPKGSFSTLEIQRTEQGDSAMYLCASRDRAEAFFGQGTRLTVV.

The gene calls are TRBV4-1 and TRBJ1-4; D gene unclear. The CDR3 is 16 amino acids. Germline loops: CDR1 MGHRA, CDR2 YSYEKL. V was trimmed by 0 bases and J by 3 bases, leaving 11 bases between them. The CDR3 region has the DNA TGCGCCAGCAGCCAAGAAGGGCGGCTGCCTAATGAAAAACTGTTTTTT. Translated: CASSQEGRLPNEKLFF.

The chain recombines TRBV13 with TRBJ2-3; the D gene is possibly TRBD1 (6 bases). CDR1 PRHDT and CDR2 FYEKMQ come from the germline V gene (reference sequence). The V and J ends lost 4 bases and 0 bases respectively, with 11 bases between them. The length of the CDR3 is 15 residues. The CDR3 nucleotides are TGTGCCAGCAGCTCCAGGACAGTGAGCACAGATACGCAGTATTTT. This sequence encodes CASSSRTVSTDTQYF.

This clone has only one observation. The chain employs TRBV6-5 and TRBJ2-1, with D possibly called TRBD1 or TRBD2 (6 bases each). The CDR3 runs 14 residues. The V gene's germline CDR1 is MNHEY and CDR2 SVGAGI. Trimming took off 6 bases at V and 2 bases at J, with 11 bases between the two ends. CDR3 in DNA: TGTGCCAGCAGCGGGGGCATCCCCTACAATGAGCAGTTCTTC. It specifies CASSGGIPYNEQFF.

The chain has TRBV19 and TRBJ2-2; possible D gene TRBD1, 6 bases. From germline, CDR1 is LNHDA and CDR2 SQIVND (reference sequence). The CDR3 runs to 13 residues. V was pared by 6 bases and J by 7 bases, with 12 bases between. CDR3 sequence (DNA): TGTGCCAGTAGGAAACAGGGTAGCGGGGAGCTGTTTTTT. Protein product: CASRKQGSGELFF. The full variable domain, rest sourced from reference TRBV19 and TRBJ2-2, is DGGITQSPKYLFRKEGQNVTLSCEQNLNHDAMYWYRQDPGQGLRLIYYSQIVNDFQKGDIAEGYSVSREKKESFPLTVTSAQKNPTAFYLCASRKQGSGELFFGEGSRLTVL.

This clone is a singleton in its sample. This chain uses TRBV4-1 with TRBJ2-1; maybe TRBD2 (5 bases). The germline V gene has CDR1 MGHRA and CDR2 YSYEKL. This CDR3 spans 18 amino acids. Trimming shortened V by 0 bases and J by 0 bases, and 15 bases separated the two germline ends. CDR3 amino acids: CASSQEQFARDSYNEQFF. The CDR3 DNA reads TGCGCCAGCAGCCAAGAACAATTCGCGAGGGACTCCTACAATGAGCAGTTCTTC.

V usage is TRBV5-4 and J usage is TRBJ2-1; 8 positions agree with TRBD2. The CDR3 covers 13 residues. The V gene end was trimmed by 4 bases and the J gene end by 6 bases; junction bases not matched to a gene: 3. Germline CDR1 reads SGHNT; CDR2 reads YYREEE (reference sequence). This CDR3 is CASSPRGGNEQFF. In DNA, the CDR3 is TGTGCCAGCAGCCCACGGGGGGGCAATGAGCAGTTCTTC.

The chain links TRBV7-9 to TRBJ1-2; the D gene is possibly TRBD1 (5 bases). Germline CDR1 reads SEHNR; CDR2 reads FQNEAQ (reference sequence). The CDR3 spans 12 residues. The germline V and J ends were trimmed by 7 bases and 2 bases, with 8 bases remaining between them. CDR3 sequence: CASMGVNYGYTF. DNA of the CDR3: TGTGCCAGCATGGGGGTCAACTATGGCTACACCTTC.

The rearrangement uses TRBV9 and TRBJ2-7; a weak D match, TRBD1 (5 bases). In germline, CDR1 is SGDLS, CDR2 YYNGEE. Trimming shortened V by 4 bases and J by 8 bases, and 16 bases separated the two germline ends. The CDR3 length is 13 residues. The CDR3 sequence is CASSKDMADKQYF. The DNA for the CDR3 is TGTGCCAGCAGCAAGGACATGGCCGATAAGCAGTACTTC. Full variable domain (rest looked up from reference TRBV9 and TRBJ2-7): DSGVTQTPKHLITATGQRVTLRCSPRSGDLSVYWYQQSLDQGLQFLIQYYNGEERAKGNILERFSAQQFPDLHSELNLSSLELGDSALYFCASSKDMADKQYFGPGTRLTVT.

The V call is TRBV7-9, the J call TRBJ1-2; 9 nucleotides match TRBD1. Germline V gene lookup returns CDR1 SEHNR and CDR2 FQNEAQ (reference sequence). Unmatched junction bases numbered 8, after V lost 3 bases and J lost 6 bases. The CDR3 has 15 residues. The CDR3 DNA reads TGTGCCAGCAGCTTTCCCGGGACAGGGTCTAATGGCTACACCTTC. Its translation: CASSFPGTGSNGYTF. Variable domain in full (rest from reference TRBV7-9 and TRBJ1-2): DTGVSQNPRHKITKRGQNVTFRCDPISEHNRLYWYRQTLGQGPEFLTYFQNEAQLEKSRLLSDRFSAERPKGSFSTLEIQRTEQGDSAMYLCASSFPGTGSNGYTFGSGTRLTVV.

V and J are TRBV6-2 or TRBV6-3 and TRBJ2-2, with D perhaps assigned TRBD1 or TRBD2 (5 bases each). The germline CDR1 and CDR2 sequences are MNHEY and SVGEGT. V lost 5 bases to trimming and J lost 0 bases, with 10 bases between them. The length of the CDR3 is 15 residues. The CDR3: CASSMGTANTGELFF. CDR3 nucleotide sequence: TGTGCCAGCAGTATGGGGACGGCGAACACCGGGGAGCTGTTTTTT.